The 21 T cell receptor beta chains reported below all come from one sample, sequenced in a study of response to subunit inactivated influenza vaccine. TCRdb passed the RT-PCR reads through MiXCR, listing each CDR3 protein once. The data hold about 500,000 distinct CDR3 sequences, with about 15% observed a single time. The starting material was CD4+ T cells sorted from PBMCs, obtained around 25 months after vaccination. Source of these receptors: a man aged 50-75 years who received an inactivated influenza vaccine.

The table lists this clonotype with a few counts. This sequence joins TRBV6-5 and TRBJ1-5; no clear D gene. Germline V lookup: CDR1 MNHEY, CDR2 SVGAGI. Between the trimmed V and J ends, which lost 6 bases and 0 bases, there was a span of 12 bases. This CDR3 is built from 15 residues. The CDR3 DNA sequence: TGTGCCAGCAGACTACACGGGTATAGCAATCAGCCCCAGCATTTT. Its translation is CASRLHGYSNQPQHF.

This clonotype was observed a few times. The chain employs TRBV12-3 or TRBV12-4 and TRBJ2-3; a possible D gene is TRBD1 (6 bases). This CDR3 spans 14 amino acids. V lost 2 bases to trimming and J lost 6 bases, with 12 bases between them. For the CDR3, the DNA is TGTGCCAGCAGTTTAAAGGGGGAGAGTGATACGCAGTATTTT. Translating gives CASSLKGESDTQYF.

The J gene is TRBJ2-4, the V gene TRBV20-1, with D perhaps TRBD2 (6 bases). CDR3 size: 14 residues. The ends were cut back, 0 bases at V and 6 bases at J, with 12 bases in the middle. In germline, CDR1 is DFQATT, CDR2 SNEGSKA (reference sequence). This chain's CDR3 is CSARDLLATNIQYF. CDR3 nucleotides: TGCAGTGCTAGAGATCTCCTAGCGACAAACATTCAGTACTTC.

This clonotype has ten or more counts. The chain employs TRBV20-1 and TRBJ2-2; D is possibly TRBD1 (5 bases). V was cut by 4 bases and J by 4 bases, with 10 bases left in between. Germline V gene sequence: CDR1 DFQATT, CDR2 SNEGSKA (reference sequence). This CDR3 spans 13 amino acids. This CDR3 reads CSATIGATGELFF. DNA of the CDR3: TGCAGTGCTACCATTGGGGCCACCGGGGAGCTGTTTTTT.

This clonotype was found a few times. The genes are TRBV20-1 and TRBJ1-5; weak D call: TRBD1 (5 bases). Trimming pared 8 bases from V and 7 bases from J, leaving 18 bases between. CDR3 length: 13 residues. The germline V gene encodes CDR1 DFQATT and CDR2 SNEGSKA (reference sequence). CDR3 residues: CSTHRGVGQPQHF. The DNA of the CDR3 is TGCAGTACCCACCGGGGGGTTGGCCAGCCCCAGCATTTT.

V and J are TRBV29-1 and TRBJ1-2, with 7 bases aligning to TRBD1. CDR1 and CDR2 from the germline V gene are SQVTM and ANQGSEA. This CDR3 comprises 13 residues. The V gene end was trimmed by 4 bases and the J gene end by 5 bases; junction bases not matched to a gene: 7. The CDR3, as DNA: TGCAGCGTTGGACAGGGCCGGCTGTATGGCTACACCTTC. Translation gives CSVGQGRLYGYTF.

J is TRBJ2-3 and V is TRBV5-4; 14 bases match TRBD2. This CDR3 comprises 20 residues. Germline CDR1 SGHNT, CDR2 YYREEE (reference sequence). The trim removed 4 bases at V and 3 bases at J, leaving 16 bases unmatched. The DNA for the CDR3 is TGTGCCAGCAGCGTGGGATCTCCGGGACTAGCGGGAGCTTATACAGATACGCAGTATTTT. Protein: CASSVGSPGLAGAYTDTQYF.

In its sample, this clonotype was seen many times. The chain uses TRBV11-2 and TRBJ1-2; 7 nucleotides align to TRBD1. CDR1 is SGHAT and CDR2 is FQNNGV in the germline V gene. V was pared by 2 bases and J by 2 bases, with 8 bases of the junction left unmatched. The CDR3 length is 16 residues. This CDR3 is CASSLSGGVGNYGYTF. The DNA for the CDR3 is TGTGCCAGCAGCTTATCAGGGGGAGTAGGCAACTATGGCTACACCTTC.

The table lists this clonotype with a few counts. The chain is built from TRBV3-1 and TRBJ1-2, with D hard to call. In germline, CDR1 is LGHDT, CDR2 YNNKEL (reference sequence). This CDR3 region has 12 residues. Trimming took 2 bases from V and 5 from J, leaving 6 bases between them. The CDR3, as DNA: TGTGCCAGCAGCCAATTCAAGTATGGCTACACCTTC. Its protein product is CASSQFKYGYTF.

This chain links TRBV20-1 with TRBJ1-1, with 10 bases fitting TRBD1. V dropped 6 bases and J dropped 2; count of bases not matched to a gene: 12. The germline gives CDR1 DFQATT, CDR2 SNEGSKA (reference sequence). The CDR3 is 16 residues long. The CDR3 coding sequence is TGCAGTGCGCGCGACCGACAGGGGGCCTTCAACACTGAAGCTTTCTTT. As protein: CSARDRQGAFNTEAFF.

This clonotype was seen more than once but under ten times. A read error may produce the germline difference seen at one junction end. The CDR3 coding sequence is TGCGCCAGCAGCCGGGGGGGACAGAACTCCGGGGAGCTGTTTTTT. It is translated as CASSRGGQNSGELFF. The rearrangement links TRBV5-1 to TRBJ2-2; TRBD2 is a possible D gene (8 bases). Germline V gene data show CDR1 as SGHRS and CDR2 as YFSETQ. The CDR3 sequence is 15 residues long.

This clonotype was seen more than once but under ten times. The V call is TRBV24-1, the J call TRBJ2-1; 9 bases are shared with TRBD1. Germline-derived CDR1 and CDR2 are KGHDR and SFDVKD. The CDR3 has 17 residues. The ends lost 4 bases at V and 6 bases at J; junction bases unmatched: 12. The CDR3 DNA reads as TGTGCCACCAGTGACCAGCGCCCGGGACAGGGAAGCAATGAGCAGTTCTTC. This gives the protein CATSDQRPGQGSNEQFF.

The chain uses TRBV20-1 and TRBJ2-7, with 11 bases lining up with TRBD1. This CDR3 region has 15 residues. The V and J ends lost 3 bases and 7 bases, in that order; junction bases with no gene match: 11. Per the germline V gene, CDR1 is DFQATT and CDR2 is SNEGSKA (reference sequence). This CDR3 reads CSASGLDRGPREQYF. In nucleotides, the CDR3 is TGCAGTGCTAGTGGGTTGGACAGGGGGCCTCGGGAGCAGTACTTC.

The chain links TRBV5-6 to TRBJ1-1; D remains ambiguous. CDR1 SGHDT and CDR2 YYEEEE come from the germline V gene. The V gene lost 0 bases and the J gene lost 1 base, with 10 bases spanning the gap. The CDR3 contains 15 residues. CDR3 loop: CASSLDGLSNTEAFF. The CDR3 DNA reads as TGTGCCAGCAGCTTGGATGGCCTATCGAACACTGAAGCTTTCTTT.

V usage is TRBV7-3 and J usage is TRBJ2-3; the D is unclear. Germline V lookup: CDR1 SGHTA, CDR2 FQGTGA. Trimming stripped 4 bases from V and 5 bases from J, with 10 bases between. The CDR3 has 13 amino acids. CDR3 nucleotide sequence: TGTGCCAGCAGCTCCGGCCCGGTAGATACGCAGTATTTT. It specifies CASSSGPVDTQYF.

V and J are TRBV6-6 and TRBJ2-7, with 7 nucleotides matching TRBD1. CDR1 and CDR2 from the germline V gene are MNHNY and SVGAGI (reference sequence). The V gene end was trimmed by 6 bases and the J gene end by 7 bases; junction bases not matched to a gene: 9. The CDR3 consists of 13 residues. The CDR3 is CASRQQGSREQYF. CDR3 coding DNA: TGTGCCAGCAGACAACAGGGGTCGAGGGAGCAGTACTTC.

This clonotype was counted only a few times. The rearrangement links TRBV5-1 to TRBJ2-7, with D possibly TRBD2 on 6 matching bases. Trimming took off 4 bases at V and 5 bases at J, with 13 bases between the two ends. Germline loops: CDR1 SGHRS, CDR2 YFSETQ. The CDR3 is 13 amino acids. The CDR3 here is CASSGGTLDEQYF. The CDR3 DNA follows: TGCGCCAGCAGCGGGGGGACTCTCGACGAGCAGTACTTC. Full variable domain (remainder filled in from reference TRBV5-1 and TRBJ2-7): KAGVTQTPRYLIKTRGQQVTLSCSPISGHRSVSWYQQTPGQGLQFLFEYFSETQRNKGNFPGRFSGRQFSNSRSEMNVSTLELGDSALYLCASSGGTLDEQYFGPGTRLTVT.

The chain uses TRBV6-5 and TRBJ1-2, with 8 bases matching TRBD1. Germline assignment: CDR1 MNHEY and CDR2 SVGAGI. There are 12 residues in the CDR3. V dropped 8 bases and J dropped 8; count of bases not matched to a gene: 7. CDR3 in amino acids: CASQTGAGGYTF. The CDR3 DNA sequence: TGTGCCAGCCAGACAGGGGCCGGCGGCTACACCTTC.

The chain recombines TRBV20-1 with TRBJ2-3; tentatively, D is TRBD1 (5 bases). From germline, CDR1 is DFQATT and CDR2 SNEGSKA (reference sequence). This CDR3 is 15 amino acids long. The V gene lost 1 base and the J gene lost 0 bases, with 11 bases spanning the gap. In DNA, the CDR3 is TGCAGTGCTAGAGGGGCCAGGGAAAGCACAGATACGCAGTATTTT. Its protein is CSARGARESTDTQYF.

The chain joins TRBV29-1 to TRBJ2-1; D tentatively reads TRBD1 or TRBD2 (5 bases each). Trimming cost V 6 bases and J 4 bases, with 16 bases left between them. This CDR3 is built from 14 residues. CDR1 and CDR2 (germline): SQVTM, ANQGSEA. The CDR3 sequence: CSVDPGRTYNEQFF. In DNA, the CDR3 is TGCAGCGTGGATCCGGGACGAACATACAATGAGCAGTTCTTC.

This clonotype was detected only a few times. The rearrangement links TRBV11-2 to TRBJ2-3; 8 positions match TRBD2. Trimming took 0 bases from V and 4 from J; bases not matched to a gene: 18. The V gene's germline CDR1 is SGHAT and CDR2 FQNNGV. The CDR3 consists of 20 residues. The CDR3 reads CASSLDRPIAGWQLADTQYF. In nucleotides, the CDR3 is TGTGCCAGCAGCTTAGATCGCCCTATAGCGGGGTGGCAGTTGGCAGATACGCAGTATTTT.